The 2 T cell receptor beta chains below come from one sample, sequenced in a study of CD8 T cells in Susac syndrome. After extraction with the RNeasy kit, roughly 0.45 to 1 ug of the RNA was reverse transcribed using random hexamers. Using its own MiXCR run on the immunoSEQ multiplex PCR reads, TCRdb lists one record per CDR3 protein. This table holds 400,000 to 550,000 distinct CDR3 sequences, approximately 89% found once. The source material was CD8+ T cells from PBMCs. All receptors come from a human donor with multiple sclerosis.

This clonotype appeared once. The rearrangement links TRBV27 to TRBJ2-7; D is perhaps TRBD1 or TRBD2 (6 bases each). The V gene's germline CDR1 is MNHEY and CDR2 SMNVEV (reference sequence). The V end lost 5 bases, the J end lost 0 bases, and 11 bases lay between the germline ends. This CDR3 spans 14 amino acids. The CDR3 bases are TGTGCCAGCAGTCCATGGGGGGCCTCCTACGAGCAGTACTTC. It is translated as CASSPWGASYEQYF.

The rearrangement links TRBV7-9 to TRBJ2-1; the D gene is possibly TRBD1 (5 bases). Germline V lookup: CDR1 SEHNR, CDR2 FQNEAQ (reference sequence). The CDR3 has 16 amino acids. Trimming took 4 bases from V and 0 from J, leaving 13 bases between them. The CDR3 DNA sequence: TGTGCCAGCAGCTACCAGGCAGGGTCCTCCTACAATGAGCAGTTCTTC. Translation: CASSYQAGSSYNEQFF.